Presented here are 26 T cell receptor beta chains from one specimen sequenced in a study of cytomegalovirus exposure and HLA in healthy donors. PCR involved 60 Vbeta and 13 Jbeta primers. The repertoire was sequenced with immunoSEQ multiplex PCR; TCRdb's copy has only in-frame clones and lacks some. This table has some 140,000 clones, roughly 85% appearing once. Sequencing was carried out using PBMCs. These receptors all stem from a man aged 40-55 years in good health and CMV-seropositive.

This clone was recorded once. CDR3 region: CASSPVDSTNEKLFF. DNA of the CDR3: TGTGCCAGCAGTCCCGTGGACTCAACTAATGAAAAACTGTTTTTT. V gene TRBV27 combines with J gene TRBJ1-4; the D is unclear. CDR3 size: 15 residues. The germline gives CDR1 MNHEY, CDR2 SMNVEV (reference sequence). V lost 5 bases, J lost 0 bases, and 10 bases lay in between.

In its sample, this clone was seen a few times. The chain employs TRBV6-4 and TRBJ2-3; 7 nucleotides match TRBD2. Trimming cost V 5 bases and J 5 bases; bases outside gene matches: 7. Per germline, CDR1 MRHNA and CDR2 SNTAGT. CDR3 length: 14 residues. CDR3 sequence (DNA): TGTGCCAGCAGTAAGACGGGGGGTGAAGATACGCAGTATTTT. Protein product: CASSKTGGEDTQYF.

The rearrangement uses TRBV28 and TRBJ2-7, with TRBD1 matching over 7 bases. V shed 5 bases, J shed 3 bases, and the junction held 13 bases outside the gene matches. The CDR3 consists of 16 residues. Germline CDR1 and CDR2: MDHEN and SYDVKM. This CDR3 reads CASSIRDREPNYEQYF. The CDR3 nucleotides read TGTGCCAGCAGTATCCGAGACAGGGAACCAAACTACGAGCAGTACTTC.

The chain is built from TRBV18 and TRBJ2-3, with D perhaps TRBD1 (7 bases). Germline V gene lookup returns CDR1 KGHSH and CDR2 LQKENI. Trimming took 0 bases from V and 0 from J, leaving 10 bases between them. The CDR3 totals 16 residues. CDR3: CASSPPTGTSTDTQYF. CDR3 bases: TGTGCCAGCTCACCACCGACAGGGACTAGCACAGATACGCAGTATTTT.

This chain uses TRBV30 with TRBJ1-1; TRBD1 might be the D (5 bases). V was shortened by 4 bases and J by 4 bases, with 10 bases between the two germline ends. The CDR3 loop spans 12 amino acids. CDR1 is GTSNPN and CDR2 is SVGIG in the germline V gene (reference sequence). The CDR3 DNA follows: TGTGCCTGGACTTGGGGGGGCACTGAAGCTTTCTTT. This codes for CAWTWGGTEAFF.

The CDR3 is CAIRGGSYNEQFF. CDR3 bases: TGTGCCATCCGAGGTGGGTCCTACAATGAGCAGTTCTTC. The rearrangement uses TRBV7-8 and TRBJ2-1; D is uncertain. Germline V lookup: CDR1 SGHVS, CDR2 FQNEAQ. The CDR3 contains 13 residues. The V and J ends lost 10 bases and 1 base respectively, with 11 bases between them.

This clone was detected only a few times. This CDR3 is also generated by other DNA sequences in the sample. The chain recombines TRBV27 with TRBJ2-7; 11 positions match TRBD2. The CDR3 has 14 residues. Germline V CDR1 and CDR2: MNHEY, SMNVEV (reference sequence). V was clipped by 2 bases and J by 4 bases; unmatched bases: 1. DNA of the CDR3: TGTGCCAGCAGTTTAGGGACTAGCGGATACGAGCAGTACTTC. As protein: CASSLGTSGYEQYF.

In this sample, this clone turned up a few times. The CDR3 nucleotides are TGTGCCAGCAGCCCCCTTGGGACTAGCGGGAGTCTCCAAGAGACCCAGTACTTC. Its protein product is CASSPLGTSGSLQETQYF. The chain combines TRBV13 with TRBJ2-5, with 14 positions matching TRBD2. V dropped 5 bases and J dropped 1; count of bases not matched to a gene: 9. Germline V gives CDR1 PRHDT, CDR2 FYEKMQ (reference sequence). The CDR3 covers 18 residues.

V is TRBV5-1 and J is TRBJ2-1; TRBD2 aligns across 7 bases. The CDR3 has 14 amino acids. Per germline, CDR1 SGHRS and CDR2 YFSETQ. The V gene end was trimmed by 4 bases and the J gene end by 4 bases; junction bases not matched to a gene: 5. The CDR3 loop reads CASSGLVIYNEQFF. CDR3 nucleotides: TGCGCCAGCAGCGGACTAGTGATATACAATGAGCAGTTCTTC.

The rearrangement links TRBV6-5 to TRBJ2-7; TRBD2 matches at 10 bases. V gave up 6 bases and J gave up 0 bases; unmatched junction bases: 5. Germline V gene sequence: CDR1 MNHEY, CDR2 SVGAGI. This CDR3 is built from 15 residues. The CDR3 nucleotides are TGTGCCAGCAGCTTTACTAGCGGGATCTCCTACGAGCAGTACTTC. It specifies CASSFTSGISYEQYF.

This clone was seen only a few times. The chain joins TRBV5-5 to TRBJ1-5; 9 bases are a match to TRBD1. This CDR3 region has 15 residues. CDR1 is SGHKS, CDR2 YYEKEE, per germline (reference sequence). V gave up 2 bases and J gave up 12 bases; unmatched junction bases: 12. The CDR3 here is CASSFAGQGPEGQHF. CDR3 coding DNA: TGTGCCAGCAGCTTCGCGGGACAGGGACCAGAGGGCCAGCATTTT.

This clone occurred a few times. Germline and junction disagree at one end, which may indicate a read error. The chain is built from TRBV7-7 and TRBJ2-2; possibly TRBD2 for D (5 bases). The CDR3 contains 13 residues. Germline V gives CDR1 SSHAT, CDR2 FNYEAQ (reference sequence). CDR3 sequence reads: CASSSGNTGELFF. CDR3 bases: TGTGCTAGCAGTTCGGGAAACACCGGGGAGCTGTTTTTT.

In its sample, this clone was seen a few times. V usage is TRBV4-1 and J usage is TRBJ2-1; 12 bases line up with TRBD2. Per the germline V gene, CDR1 is MGHRA and CDR2 is YSYEKL. Trimming cost V 8 bases and J 7 bases; bases outside gene matches: 15. CDR3 length: 17 residues. CDR3 in amino acids: CASSPPSGRAVYNEQFF. The CDR3 nucleotides read TGCGCCAGCTCCCCGCCTAGCGGGAGGGCGGTTTATAATGAGCAGTTCTTC.

The V gene is TRBV5-1, the J gene TRBJ1-5, with TRBD1 matching over 8 bases. The length of the CDR3 is 17 residues. The germline V gene has CDR1 SGHRS and CDR2 YFSETQ. J was trimmed by 0 bases and V by 0 bases; bases with no gene match: 5. CDR3 loop: CASSLAPGTGSNQPQHF. The CDR3 coding sequence is TGCGCCAGCAGCTTGGCCCCCGGGACAGGTAGCAATCAGCCCCAGCATTTT.

This clone was recorded only once. This chain connects TRBV29-1 to TRBJ1-1; unclear D gene. V dropped 7 bases and J dropped 0 bases, with 12 bases sitting between them. Germline V CDR1 and CDR2: SQVTM, ANQGSEA. The CDR3 sequence is 13 residues long. In nucleotides, the CDR3 is TGCAGCGGGTACGGTTTCATGAACACTGAAGCTTTCTTT. Translation: CSGYGFMNTEAFF. The full variable domain, with the rest looked up from reference TRBV29-1 and TRBJ1-1, is SAVISQKPSRDICQRGTSLTIQCQVDSQVTMMFWYRQQPGQSLTLIATANQGSEATYESGFVIDKFPISRPNLTFSTLTVSNMSPEDSSIYLCSGYGFMNTEAFFGQGTRLTVV.

This clone was found once. J is TRBJ1-5 and V is TRBV28; 7 bases map to TRBD1. Germline V gene sequence: CDR1 MDHEN, CDR2 SYDVKM. This CDR3 is built from 17 residues. V gave up 3 bases and J gave up 8 bases; unmatched junction bases: 16. The DNA of the CDR3 is TGTGCCAGCAGTTTTGGGCAGGGGGTCCCCGCCGGGAAGCCCCAGCATTTT. Translating it yields CASSFGQGVPAGKPQHF.

This chain uses TRBV29-1 with TRBJ2-7; 10 bases fit TRBD2. This CDR3 is 14 amino acids long. Trimming removed 7 bases from V and 7 bases from J; junction bases left unmatched: 13. In germline, CDR1 is SQVTM, CDR2 ANQGSEA. CDR3 protein: CSAVGLAGEGEQYF. In DNA, the CDR3 is TGCAGCGCCGTGGGTCTAGCGGGAGAAGGAGAGCAGTACTTC.

V is TRBV5-1 and J is TRBJ2-1; D may be TRBD2 (5 bases). The CDR3 runs 13 residues. Trimming left V 7 bases short and J 6 bases short, with 14 bases between. CDR1 SGHRS and CDR2 YFSETQ come from the germline V gene. CDR3 sequence reads: CASAPEVGNEQFF. The DNA of the CDR3 is TGCGCCAGCGCCCCGGAGGTAGGCAATGAGCAGTTCTTC.

The gene calls are TRBV4-1 and TRBJ2-2, with D unclear. CDR1 and CDR2 from the germline V gene are MGHRA and YSYEKL. V was pared by 1 base and J by 1 base, with 4 bases between. The CDR3 runs to 14 residues. CDR3 DNA: TGCGCCAGCAGCCAAGGACAGAACACCGGGGAGCTGTTTTTT. The encoded protein is CASSQGQNTGELFF.

The V gene is TRBV2, the J gene TRBJ2-3; TRBD2 aligns across 12 bases. With 7 bases clipped from V and 3 bases from J, the junction kept 8 bases outside the gene matches. There are 16 residues in the CDR3. Germline V lookup: CDR1 SNHLY, CDR2 FYNNEI. CDR3: CASNTLAGGFTDTQYF. In DNA, the CDR3 is TGTGCCAGCAACACACTAGCGGGAGGTTTTACAGATACGCAGTATTTT.

The V call is TRBV7-2, the J call TRBJ1-1, with D possibly matching TRBD1 (6 bases). The CDR3 is 14 amino acids. Germline V CDR1 and CDR2: SGHTA, FQGNSA. V was pared by 3 bases and J by 4 bases, with 12 bases between. CDR3 in amino acids: CASSFGGAGTEAFF. The CDR3 DNA sequence: TGTGCCAGCAGCTTTGGGGGCGCGGGCACTGAAGCTTTCTTT.

This clone occurred a few times. One junction end disagrees with the germline gene, perhaps due to a read error. This chain uses TRBV2 with TRBJ1-2; tentatively, D is TRBD1 (5 bases). Looked up from germline, CDR1 is SNHLY and CDR2 is FYNNEI. The CDR3 runs 11 residues. DNA for the CDR3: TGTGCCAGCAGCCTTACCAACCGGGACTTCTTC. Translation gives CASSLTNRDFF.

This chain uses TRBV30 with TRBJ2-7, with 11 bases matching TRBD2. The CDR3 totals 18 residues. Losses at the gene ends were 7 bases for V and 3 bases for J; bases not matched to a gene: 20. The germline V gene has CDR1 GTSNPN and CDR2 SVGIG (reference sequence). The CDR3 loop is CASSTGTSGRAGHYEQYF. The CDR3, as DNA: TGTGCCTCTAGTACCGGGACTAGCGGTCGGGCGGGGCACTACGAGCAGTACTTC. Using reference TRBV30 and TRBJ2-7 for the parts outside the CDR3, the full variable domain is SQTIHQWPATLVQPVGSPLSLECTVEGTSNPNLYWYRQAAGRGLQLLFYSVGIGQISSEVPQNLSASRPQDRQFILSSKKLLLSDSGFYLCASSTGTSGRAGHYEQYFGPGTRLTVT.

V and J are TRBV7-3 and TRBJ1-1, with D perhaps matching TRBD1 (5 bases). CDR1 SGHTA and CDR2 FQGTGA come from the germline V gene. V was trimmed by 4 bases and J by 3 bases, leaving 15 bases between them. The CDR3 has 15 residues. The CDR3 loop is CASSSSSTDYTEAFF. The CDR3 DNA reads TGTGCCAGCAGCTCCTCCTCGACAGACTACACTGAAGCTTTCTTT.

The gene calls are TRBV6-5 and TRBJ2-3; D is possibly TRBD1 (6 bases). The V end lost 0 bases, the J end lost 5 bases, and 9 bases lay between the germline ends. The V gene's germline CDR1 is MNHEY and CDR2 SVGAGI. The CDR3 runs to 14 residues. CDR3: CASSYSPGEDTQYF. In nucleotides, the CDR3 is TGTGCCAGCAGTTACTCTCCAGGGGAAGATACGCAGTATTTT.

The CDR3 sequence: CASSITGGFSYEQYF. CDR3 DNA: TGTGCCAGTAGTATAACAGGGGGTTTCTCCTACGAGCAGTACTTC. The rearrangement joins TRBV19 to TRBJ2-7, with 8 bases matching TRBD1. Trimming at V came to 2 bases and at J to 0 bases, leaving 3 bases not matched to a gene. The CDR3 spans 15 residues. Germline V CDR1 and CDR2: LNHDA, SQIVND (reference sequence). The full variable domain, with the rest looked up from reference TRBV19 and TRBJ2-7, is DGGITQSPKYLFRKEGQNVTLSCEQNLNHDAMYWYRQDPGQGLRLIYYSQIVNDFQKGDIAEGYSVSREKKESFPLTVTSAQKNPTAFYLCASSITGGFSYEQYFGPGTRLTVT.